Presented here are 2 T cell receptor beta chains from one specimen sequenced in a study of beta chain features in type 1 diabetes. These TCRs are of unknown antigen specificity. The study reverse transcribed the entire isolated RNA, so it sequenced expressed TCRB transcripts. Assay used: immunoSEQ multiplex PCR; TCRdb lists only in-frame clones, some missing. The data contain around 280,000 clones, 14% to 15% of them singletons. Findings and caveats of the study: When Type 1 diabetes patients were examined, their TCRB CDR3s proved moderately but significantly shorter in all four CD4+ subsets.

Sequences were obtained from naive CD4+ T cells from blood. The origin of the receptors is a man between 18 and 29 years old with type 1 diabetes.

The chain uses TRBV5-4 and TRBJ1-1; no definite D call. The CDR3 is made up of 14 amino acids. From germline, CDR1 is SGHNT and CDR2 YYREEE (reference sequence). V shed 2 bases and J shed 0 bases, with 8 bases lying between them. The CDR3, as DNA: TGTGCCAGCAGCTTACCGGGGATGAACACTGAAGCTTTCTTT. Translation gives CASSLPGMNTEAFF.

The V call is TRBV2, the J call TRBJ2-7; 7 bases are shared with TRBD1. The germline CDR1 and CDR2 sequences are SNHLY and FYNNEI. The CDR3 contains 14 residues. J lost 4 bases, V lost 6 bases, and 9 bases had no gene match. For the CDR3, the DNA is TGTGCCAGCAGGAAGGACAGGTTCTCTTACGAGCAGTACTTC. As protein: CASRKDRFSYEQYF.